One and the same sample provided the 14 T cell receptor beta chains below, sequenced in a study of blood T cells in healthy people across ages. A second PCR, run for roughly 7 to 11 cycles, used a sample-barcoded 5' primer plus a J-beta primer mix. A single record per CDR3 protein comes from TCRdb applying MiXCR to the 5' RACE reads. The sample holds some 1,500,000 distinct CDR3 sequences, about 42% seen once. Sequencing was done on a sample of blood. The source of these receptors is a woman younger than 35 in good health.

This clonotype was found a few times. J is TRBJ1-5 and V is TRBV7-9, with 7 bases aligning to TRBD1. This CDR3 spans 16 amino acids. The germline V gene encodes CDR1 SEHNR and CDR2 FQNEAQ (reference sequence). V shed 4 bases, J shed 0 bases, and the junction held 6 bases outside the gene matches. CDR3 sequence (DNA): TGTGCCAGCAGCTCATCAGGGGGACTTAGCAATCAGCCCCAGCATTTT. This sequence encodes CASSSSGGLSNQPQHF. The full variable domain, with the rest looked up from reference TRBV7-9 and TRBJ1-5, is DTGVSQNPRHKITKRGQNVTFRCDPISEHNRLYWYRQTLGQGPEFLTYFQNEAQLEKSRLLSDRFSAERPKGSFSTLEIQRTEQGDSAMYLCASSSSGGLSNQPQHFGDGTRLSIL.

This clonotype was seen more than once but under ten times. The CDR3 sequence: CASGGEVGQYF. In DNA form, the CDR3 reads TGTGCCAGCGGCGGGGAAGTTGGGCAGTACTTC. The chain uses TRBV12-3 or TRBV12-4 and TRBJ2-7, with a tentative D call TRBD2 (6 bases). CDR3 length: 11 amino acids. Trimming left V 8 bases short and J 9 bases short, with 14 bases between.

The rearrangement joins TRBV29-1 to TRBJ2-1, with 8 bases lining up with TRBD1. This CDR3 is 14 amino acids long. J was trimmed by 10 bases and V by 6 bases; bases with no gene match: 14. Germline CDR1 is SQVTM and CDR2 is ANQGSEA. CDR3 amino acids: CSVATGDMAYEQFF. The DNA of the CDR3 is TGCAGCGTAGCGACAGGGGATATGGCCTACGAGCAGTTCTTC.

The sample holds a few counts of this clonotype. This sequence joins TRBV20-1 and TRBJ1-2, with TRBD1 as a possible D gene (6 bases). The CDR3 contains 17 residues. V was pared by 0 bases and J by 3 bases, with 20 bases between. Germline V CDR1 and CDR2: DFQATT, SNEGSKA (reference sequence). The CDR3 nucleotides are TGCAGTGCTAGAGATGCCCCGACAGGTCTCCGTGACTATGGCTACACCTTC. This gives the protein CSARDAPTGLRDYGYTF.

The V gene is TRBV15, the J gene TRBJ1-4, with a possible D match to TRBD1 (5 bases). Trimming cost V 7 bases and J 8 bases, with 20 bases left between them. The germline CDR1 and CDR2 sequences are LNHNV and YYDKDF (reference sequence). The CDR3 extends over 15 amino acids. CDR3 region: CATTRGDGEREKLFF. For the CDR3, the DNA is TGTGCCACCACCCGAGGGGACGGGGAAAGGGAAAAACTGTTTTTT. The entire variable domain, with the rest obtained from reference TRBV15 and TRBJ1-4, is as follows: DAMVIQNPRYQVTQFGKPVTLSCSQTLNHNVMYWYQQKSSQAPKLLFHYYDKDFNNEADTPDNFQSRRPNTSFCFLDIRSPGLGDTAMYLCATTRGDGEREKLFFGSGTQLSVL.

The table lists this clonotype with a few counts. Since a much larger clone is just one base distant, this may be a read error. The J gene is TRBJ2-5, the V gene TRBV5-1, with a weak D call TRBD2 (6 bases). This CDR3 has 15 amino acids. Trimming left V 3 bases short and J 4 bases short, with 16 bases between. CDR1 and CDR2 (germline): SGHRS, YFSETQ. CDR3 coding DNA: TGCGCCAGCAGCTGGGAGGCGATCGGTCCAGAGACCCAGTACTTC. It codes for CASSWEAIGPETQYF. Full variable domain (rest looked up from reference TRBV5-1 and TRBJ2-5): KAGVTQTPRYLIKTRGQQVTLSCSPISGHRSVSWYQQTPGQGLQFLFEYFSETQRNKGNFPGRFSGRQFSNSRSEMNVSTLELGDSALYLCASSWEAIGPETQYFGPGTRLLVL.

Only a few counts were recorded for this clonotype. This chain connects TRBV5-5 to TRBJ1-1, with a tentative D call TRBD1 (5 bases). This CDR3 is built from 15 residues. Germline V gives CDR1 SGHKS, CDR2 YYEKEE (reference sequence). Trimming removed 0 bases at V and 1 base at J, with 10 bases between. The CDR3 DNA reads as TGTGCCAGCAGCTTGGGGAGGCAGGGGAACACTGAAGCTTTCTTT. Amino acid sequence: CASSLGRQGNTEAFF.

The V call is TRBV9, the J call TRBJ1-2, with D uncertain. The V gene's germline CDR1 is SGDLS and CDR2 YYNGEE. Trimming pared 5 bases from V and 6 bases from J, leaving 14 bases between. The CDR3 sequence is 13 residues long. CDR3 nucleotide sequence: TGTGCCAGCAGAAGGACCGTCTTGGATGGCTACACCTTC. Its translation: CASRRTVLDGYTF. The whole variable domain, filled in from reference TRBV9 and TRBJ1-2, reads DSGVTQTPKHLITATGQRVTLRCSPRSGDLSVYWYQQSLDQGLQFLIQYYNGEERAKGNILERFSAQQFPDLHSELNLSSLELGDSALYFCASRRTVLDGYTFGSGTRLTVV.

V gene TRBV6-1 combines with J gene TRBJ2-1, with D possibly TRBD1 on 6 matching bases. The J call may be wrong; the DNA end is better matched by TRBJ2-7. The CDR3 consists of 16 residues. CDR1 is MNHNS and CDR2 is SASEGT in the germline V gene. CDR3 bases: TGTGCCAGCAGTGCCCTCAGGGGAAGGATTTACAATGAGCAGTACTTC. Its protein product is CASSALRGRIYNEQYF.

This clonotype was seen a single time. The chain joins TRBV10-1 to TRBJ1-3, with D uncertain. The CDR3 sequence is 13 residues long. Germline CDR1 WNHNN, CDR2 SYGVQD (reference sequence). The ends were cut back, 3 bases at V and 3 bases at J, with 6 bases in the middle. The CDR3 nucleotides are TGCGCCAGCAGTGAAAGCTTTGGAAACACCATATATTTT. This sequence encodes CASSESFGNTIYF.

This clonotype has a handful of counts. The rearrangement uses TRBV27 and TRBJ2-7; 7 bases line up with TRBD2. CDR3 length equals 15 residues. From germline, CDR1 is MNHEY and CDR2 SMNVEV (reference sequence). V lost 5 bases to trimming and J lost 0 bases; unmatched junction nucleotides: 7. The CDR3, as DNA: TGTGCCAGCAGTAGCGGGACGGGCCGCTCCTACGAGCAGTACTTC. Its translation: CASSSGTGRSYEQYF.

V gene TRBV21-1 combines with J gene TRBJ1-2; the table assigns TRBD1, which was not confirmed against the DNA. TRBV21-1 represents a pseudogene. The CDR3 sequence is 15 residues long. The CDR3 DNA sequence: TGTGCCAGCAGCAAAGCGGGGGGATCAGGCTATGGCTACACCTTC. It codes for CASSKAGGSGYGYTF.

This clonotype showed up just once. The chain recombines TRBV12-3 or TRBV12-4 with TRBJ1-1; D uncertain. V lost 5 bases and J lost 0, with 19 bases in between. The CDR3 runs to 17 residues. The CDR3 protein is CASSHPPRTYMNTEAFF. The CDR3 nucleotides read TGTGCCAGCAGTCATCCACCCAGGACGTACATGAACACTGAAGCTTTCTTT.

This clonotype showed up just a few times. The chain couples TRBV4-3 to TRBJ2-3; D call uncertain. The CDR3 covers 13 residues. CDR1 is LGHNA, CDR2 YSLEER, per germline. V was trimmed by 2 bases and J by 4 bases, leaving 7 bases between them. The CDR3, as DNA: TGCGCCAGCAGCCAACCCCCAGCAGATACGCAGTATTTT. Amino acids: CASSQPPADTQYF.